A selection of T cell receptor beta chains follows, all from one sample in a study of T cell responses to AZD1222 COVID-19 vaccine. Sequenced by immunoSEQ multiplex PCR; TCRdb stores in-frame clones only, minus some. The sample includes 100,000 to 150,000 clones, around 89% of them seen just once. Sequencing used peripheral blood, obtained on day 0 of AZD1222 vaccination. These TCRs come from an adult in good health. The CDR3 runs from the conserved cysteine through the conserved F or W. The D gene is left open where the match is weak. Rows give clone size only sometimes, using once, few, many, or a class for an expanded clone.

d_call,v_call,clone_size,j_call,cdr3_aa,cdr3_nt
NA,TRBV11-3,once,TRBJ2-7,CASSLGVVDQYF,TGTGCCAGCAGCTTAGGGGTGGTGGATCAGTACTTC
TRBD1,TRBV7-9,NA,TRBJ2-5,CASSLGQGAAETQYF,TGTGCCAGCAGCCTTGGACAGGGGGCTGCAGAGACCCAGTACTTC
NA,TRBV2,NA,TRBJ2-7,CASSEPTRGLSEQYF,TGTGCCAGCAGTGAACCAACTCGAGGCCTCAGCGAGCAGTACTTC
TRBD1,TRBV29-1,NA,TRBJ1-4,CSVSRQGNDEKLFF,TGCAGCGTTTCCAGACAGGGGAACGATGAAAAACTGTTTTTT
NA,TRBV20-1,NA,TRBJ2-7,CSASGSYEQYF,TGCAGTGCTAGCGGGTCCTACGAGCAGTACTTC
NA,TRBV5-6,NA,TRBJ1-2,CASSPTRSINYGYTF,TGTGCCAGCAGCCCGACCCGCTCGATTAACTATGGCTACACCTTC
NA,TRBV7-3,medium-sized,TRBJ2-6,CASSLDMGSAGANVLTF,TGTGCCAGCAGCTTGGACATGGGATCCGCTGGGGCCAACGTCCTGACTTTC
NA,TRBV19,NA,TRBJ2-7,CASSIRGPYEQYF,TGTGCCAGTAGTATAAGGGGACCCTACGAGCAGTACTTC
TRBD1,TRBV5-6,NA,TRBJ2-7,CASSLLQGVIYEQYF,TGTGCCAGCAGCTTGCTACAGGGGGTGATCTACGAGCAGTACTTC
NA,TRBV6-1,NA,TRBJ2-1,CASSEGLSLARNEQFF,TGTGCCAGCAGTGAAGGTTTGAGCCTAGCGAGAAATGAGCAGTTCTTC
NA,TRBV13,NA,TRBJ2-1,CASSVSGHNEQFF,TGTGCCAGCAGCGTCAGCGGTCACAATGAGCAGTTCTTC
TRBD2,TRBV27,NA,TRBJ2-6,CASSFRNLKGAGRIVLTF,TGTGCCAGCAGTTTCCGGAACCTCAAGGGAGCGGGGAGGATCGTCCTGACTTTC
NA,TRBV5-6,NA,TRBJ2-2,CASSFLAPYTGELFF,TGTGCCAGCAGCTTTCTGGCGCCCTACACCGGGGAGCTGTTTTTT
TRBD1,TRBV13,once,TRBJ2-6,CASSSTGKISGANVLTF,TGTGCCAGCAGCTCGACAGGGAAGATCTCTGGGGCCAACGTCCTGACTTTC
TRBD2,TRBV4-1,NA,TRBJ2-1,CASSQDSSGSRDEQFF,TGCGCCAGCAGCCAAGACTCCAGCGGGAGTCGCGATGAGCAGTTCTTC
NA,TRBV21-1,NA,TRBJ1-5,CASSPHRDPQGSNQPQHF,TGTGCCAGCAGCCCACACCGGGACCCCCAAGGGAGCAATCAGCCCCAGCATTTT
TRBD2,TRBV3-1/TRBV3-2,NA,TRBJ2-7,CASRHREAGGPRDEQYF,TGTGCCAGCAGGCATCGGGAAGCGGGAGGGCCTCGGGACGAGCAGTACTTC
NA,TRBV5-4,NA,TRBJ2-5,CASSLGTSQETQYF,TGTGCCAGCAGCCTGGGAACGTCACAAGAGACCCAGTACTTC
NA,TRBV2,NA,TRBJ1-2,CASRALPATGAGYTF,TGTGCCAGCAGAGCCCTCCCGGCGACAGGAGCCGGCTACACCTTC
NA,TRBV20-1,NA,TRBJ2-7,CSAWDYEQYF,TGCAGTGCATGGGACTACGAGCAGTACTTC
NA,TRBV10-3,NA,TRBJ2-7,CAISESQGDYEQYF,TGTGCCATCAGTGAGTCCCAGGGAGACTACGAGCAGTACTTC
TRBD1,TRBV25-1,NA,TRBJ2-7,CASSEYQGSDRDEQYF,TGTGCCAGCAGTGAATACCAAGGCTCCGACAGGGACGAGCAGTACTTC
NA,TRBV24-1,NA,TRBJ2-1,CATSAQNNEQFF,TGTGCCACCAGTGCCCAGAACAATGAGCAGTTCTTC
NA,TRBV24-1,NA,TRBJ1-4,CATSDHRDTGREKLFF,TGTGCCACCAGTGATCACCGGGACACCGGGAGAGAAAAACTGTTTTTT
NA,TRBV7-2,NA,TRBJ2-5,CASSLGGDRGTQYF,TGTGCCAGCAGCTTAGGGGGGGATCGAGGGACCCAGTACTTC
NA,TRBV14,NA,TRBJ1-2,CASSLHPLRAENYGYTF,TGTGCCAGCAGCCTCCACCCCCTCAGGGCTGAGAACTATGGCTACACCTTC
NA,TRBV7-9,NA,TRBJ2-7,CASRSKEGHYEQYF,TGTGCCAGCAGATCGAAGGAAGGCCACTACGAGCAGTACTTC
TRBD1,TRBV5-1,NA,TRBJ1-1,CASSQTGALSSAFF,TGCGCCAGCAGTCAGACAGGGGCCCTCTCATCTGCTTTCTTT
NA,TRBV9,NA,TRBJ2-3,CASTPGGGSTDTQYF,TGTGCCAGCACCCCAGGAGGCGGAAGCACAGATACGCAGTATTTT
TRBD1,TRBV19,once,TRBJ1-2,CASSGRGQNRTYGYTF,TGTGCCAGTAGTGGCAGGGGACAGAATCGGACCTATGGCTACACCTTC
TRBD1,TRBV19,NA,TRBJ1-5,CASSYHPTGGNNQPQHF,TGTGCCAGTAGTTATCACCCGACAGGGGGTAACAATCAGCCCCAGCATTTT
NA,TRBV18,NA,TRBJ2-3,CASRSNLGGHDTQYF,TGTGCCAGCCGGTCCAACTTGGGGGGCCACGATACGCAGTATTTT
TRBD1,TRBV15,NA,TRBJ2-7,CATSSDRGLREQYF,TGTGCCACCAGCAGCGACAGGGGGCTGAGGGAGCAGTACTTC